Presented here are 14 T cell receptor beta chains from one specimen sequenced in a study of metastatic and nonmetastatic thyroid tumors. TCRdb reanalyzed the PCR reads via MiXCR. This sample has 19,000 or so clones; roughly 30% occur once, and the top ten carry approximately 15%. No treatment had been given to any patient before thyroid surgery. Sequencing was done on a sample of tumor tissue. Receptors originate from a male donor with papillary thyroid cancer or a benign thyroid nodule (not recorded which). Some clones in this sample may be carry-over from other donors' samples.

The chain couples TRBV11-2 to TRBJ2-3, with D maybe TRBD2 (5 bases). CDR1 is SGHAT and CDR2 is FQNNGV in the germline V gene. Between the trimmed V and J ends, which lost 4 bases and 7 bases, there was a span of 24 bases. The CDR3 covers 17 residues. CDR3 protein: CASSSGKTGIRANTQYF. Written as DNA, the CDR3 is TGTGCCAGCAGCTCTGGGAAGACCGGGATCCGCGCAAATACGCAGTATTTT.

This clone appeared a few times. The chain carries TRBV10-3 and TRBJ1-2; no definite D call. CDR3 size: 16 residues. CDR1 is ENHRY and CDR2 is SYGVKD in the germline V gene. V gave up 4 bases and J gave up 6 bases, with 21 bases separating them. The CDR3 region is CAISALMERGKDGYTF. In nucleotides, the CDR3 is TGTGCCATCAGTGCATTGATGGAGCGGGGAAAGGATGGCTACACCTTC.

J is TRBJ1-6 and V is TRBV4-1; tentatively, D is TRBD1 (6 bases). Per germline, CDR1 MGHRA and CDR2 YSYEKL. The CDR3 is made up of 17 amino acids. V was trimmed by 0 bases and J by 6 bases, leaving 15 bases between them. Written as DNA, the CDR3 is TGCGCCAGCAGCCAAGATGGGACAACGCATGGTAATTCACCCCTCCACTTT. Protein product: CASSQDGTTHGNSPLHF.

The chain joins TRBV18 to TRBJ1-1; TRBD1 might be the D (6 bases). Trimming cost V 6 bases and J 1 base, with 9 bases left between them. The CDR3 is made up of 13 amino acids. Germline CDR1 is KGHSH and CDR2 is LQKENI. This CDR3 is CASSGGQNTEAFF. The CDR3, as DNA: TGTGCCAGCTCTGGGGGCCAGAACACTGAAGCTTTCTTT.

The sample holds one count of this clone. The chain uses TRBV20-1 and TRBJ1-6; D might be TRBD1 (6 bases). V was cut by 1 base and J by 7 bases, with 11 bases left in between. Germline loops: CDR1 DFQATT, CDR2 SNEGSKA (reference sequence). This CDR3 has 14 residues. The CDR3 DNA reads TGCAGTGCTAGAGCGGGACATGGCAATTCACCCCTCCACTTT. Translated, it gives CSARAGHGNSPLHF.

CDR3 sequence (DNA): TGCAGTGCTAGGAGGGGGGAAGGGGTCTACGAGCAGTACTTC. Protein product: CSARRGEGVYEQYF. This chain uses TRBV20-1 with TRBJ2-7, with D perhaps TRBD1 or TRBD2 (6 bases each). The V end was cut by 3 bases, the J end by 3 bases, with 15 bases between. This CDR3 comprises 14 residues. From germline, CDR1 is DFQATT and CDR2 SNEGSKA (reference sequence).

The rearrangement uses TRBV20-1 and TRBJ1-3; maybe TRBD1 (6 bases). Deletions cut 0 bases from V and 2 bases from J, with 17 bases between. Germline values: CDR1 DFQATT, CDR2 SNEGSKA (reference sequence). The CDR3 runs to 17 residues. CDR3 bases: TGCAGTGCTAGAGATCTAGGGGGGTTGGGACCTGGAAACACCATATATTTT. Translating gives CSARDLGGLGPGNTIYF.

CDR3 residues: CASSVRGASTDTQYF. The CDR3, as DNA: TGTGCCAGCAGCGTGAGGGGCGCTAGCACAGATACGCAGTATTTT. This chain joins TRBV11-2 and TRBJ2-3; D may match TRBD1 or TRBD2 (5 bases each). V was trimmed by 5 bases and J by 0 bases, leaving 12 bases between them. Germline lookup yields CDR1 SGHAT and CDR2 FQNNGV. The CDR3 loop spans 15 amino acids.

Only a few counts were recorded for this clone. With a much larger clone just one base away, this may be a read error. In DNA, the CDR3 is TGTGCCAGCAGTTTAGCGCACGGGGGGGCCTCTGGGGCCAACGTCCTGACTTTC. This sequence encodes CASSLAHGGASGANVLTF. The chain recombines TRBV12-3 or TRBV12-4 with TRBJ2-6; 8 nucleotides agree with TRBD2. V shed 0 bases and J 0 bases; nucleotides not matched to a gene: 4. CDR3 length: 18 amino acids.

The chain combines TRBV4-2 with TRBJ1-2; 11 positions agree with TRBD1. With V trimmed by 4 bases and J by 5 bases, 12 bases remained unmatched. The CDR3 is 17 residues long. Germline CDR1 LGHNA, CDR2 YNFKEQ. The CDR3 loop reads CASSPGTGGAPSYGYTF. The CDR3 nucleotides are TGTGCCAGCAGCCCCGGGACAGGGGGAGCACCCAGTTATGGCTACACCTTC.

Points on this clone: A much larger clone differs by one base, so this may be a read error. The rearrangement joins TRBV4-2 to TRBJ1-1; possibly TRBD1 for D (5 bases). V shed 3 bases and J shed 0 bases, with 14 bases lying between them. This CDR3 is 16 amino acids long. CDR1 LGHNA and CDR2 YNFKEQ come from the germline V gene. The DNA for the CDR3 is TGTGCCAGCAGCCATCTGTGCGGGACCATGAACACTGAAGCTTTCTTT. It specifies CASSHLCGTMNTEAFF.

Notes on this clone: Because the CDR3 is missing its conserved closing phenylalanine or tryptophan, this is likely a read error. The chain joins TRBV20-1 to TRBJ2-3; the D gene could be TRBD1 or TRBD2 (7 bases each). This CDR3 contains 16 residues. The V end lost 3 bases, the J end lost 4 bases, and 20 bases lay between the germline ends. The germline CDR1 and CDR2 sequences are DFQATT and SNEGSKA (reference sequence). For the CDR3, the DNA is TGCAGTGCTAGGGGGAGGGGGCTGAGAGGACCAGATACGCAGTATCTT. Amino acid sequence: CSARGRGLRGPDTQYL.

The table lists this clone with a few counts. The rearrangement joins TRBV12-3 or TRBV12-4 to TRBJ2-5; possibly TRBD2 for D (5 bases). V was pared by 5 bases and J by 1 base, with 11 bases between. This CDR3 is 14 amino acids long. The CDR3 region is CASSPRLRQETQYF. DNA of the CDR3: TGTGCCAGCAGTCCCAGACTACGCCAAGAGACCCAGTACTTC.

This chain links TRBV5-1 with TRBJ1-5, with 9 bases that match TRBD1. The assigned J gene may be wrong: the sequence end matches TRBJ2-3 better. The V gene's germline CDR1 is SGHRS and CDR2 YFSETQ. CDR3 length equals 16 residues. The CDR3 loop is CASSLGTGVPHQPQYF. The CDR3 nucleotides read TGCGCCAGCAGCTTGGGGACAGGGGTGCCCCATCAGCCCCAGTATTTT.